This T cell receptor (beta chain) was documented in a study of T cells in narcolepsy. Some clones are missing from TCRdb's copy, which holds only in-frame ones; the method was immunoSEQ multiplex PCR. Of about 35,000 clones in the sample, approximately 80% are singletons; the top ten hold roughly 2.5%. The germline CDR1 and CDR2 sequences are SGHAT and FQNNGV. The CDR3 loop spans 15 amino acids. The junction had 6 bases not matched to a gene; V was cut back by 5 bases and J by 0 bases. Study-level results: Some memory CD4+ repertoires had no autoreactive clone sequences. Healthy controls reportedly lacked the autoreactive clonotypes serially found in patients' blood. Autoreactive HCRT-specific and TRIB2-specific clonotypes were marked in same-patient CSF-versus-blood CD4+ comparisons.

A remark on this clone: Its antigen is unidentified.

V gene TRBV11-2 combines with J gene TRBJ1-1, with 7 nucleotides matching TRBD1. Sequencing was performed on memory (CD45RA-) CD4+ T cells from blood. This receptor was obtained from a human donor in good health. DNA of the CDR3: TGTGCCAGCAGCGCGGGACAGCACATGAACACTGAAGCTTTCTTT. Translated: CASSAGQHMNTEAFF.